One and the same sample provided the 2 T cell receptor beta chains below, sequenced in a study of vaccination effects on CD4 cells after COVID-19 (dated by TCRdb to 2022 to 2024). No antigens are known for them. Receptor amplification or capture employed the immunoSEQ multiplex PCR assay. TCRdb took over this immuneACCESS table, retaining in-frame rearrangements with V and J assigned. Such tables are incomplete; in checked studies, under half of the missing clones stem from an unresolved V gene, and the remainder is unexplained. Within this sample are about 51,000 clones, with about 74% of them counted one time only. The ten largest clonotypes hold roughly 8.7% of the sample. After more than nine days of culture, CD4+ T cells were isolated with the EasySep CD4+ T cell isolation kit. Specimen: CD4+ T cells from PBMCs cultured without peptide, collected before COVID-19 vaccination. These receptors all come from a human donor who had a prior SARS-CoV-2 infection.

The rearrangement uses TRBV12-5 and TRBJ2-2, with D unclear. Trimming removed 2 bases from V and 5 bases from J, with 9 bases in between. This CDR3 contains 14 residues. The germline CDR1 and CDR2 sequences are LGHNT and FRNRAP. CDR3 region: CASGLFLRTGELFF. The CDR3 DNA reads TGTGCTAGTGGTTTGTTCCTGCGGACCGGGGAGCTGTTTTTT. The entire variable domain, with the rest obtained from reference TRBV12-5 and TRBJ2-2, is as follows: DARVTQTPRHKVTEMGQEVTMRCQPILGHNTVFWYRQTMMQGLELLAYFRNRAPLDDSGMPKDRFSAEMPDATLATLKIQPSEPRDSAVYFCASGLFLRTGELFFGEGSRLTVL.

This chain uses TRBV18 with TRBJ2-7; D possibly corresponds to TRBD2 (6 bases). The CDR3 covers 14 residues. V dropped 2 bases and J dropped 4 bases, with 12 bases sitting between them. CDR1 and CDR2 from the germline V gene are KGHSH and LQKENI. CDR3 DNA: TGTGCCAGCTCACCAGGGGGGAATTCGTACGAGCAGTACTTC. This sequence encodes CASSPGGNSYEQYF.